This entry features one TCR beta chain sequence. Its target is unknown. A multiplex PCR was run with 60 Vbeta primers and 13 Jbeta primers. Here immunoSEQ multiplex PCR was the method, and the copy in TCRdb shows in-frame clones only, minus some. This listing includes fewer than 100,000 clones. These data are taken from a study of cytomegalovirus exposure and HLA in healthy donors. Findings and limits, study-wide: Researchers reported in a later analysis that common viral pathogens appeared linked to several top clusters. According to the study, roughly 160 TCR beta chains were cytomegalovirus-associated. For presence/absence analyses, sequencing depth was assumed to be roughly uniform across donors.

Despite likely unrecorded immune exposures, the donors were nominally healthy at the time of sampling. V lost 7 bases, J lost 3 bases, and 12 bases lay in between. The germline V gene encodes CDR1 MDHEN and CDR2 SYDVKM. The CDR3 consists of 13 residues. This clonotype was obtained from a man aged 45-65 years in good health and CMV-seronegative. The sequenced sample consisted of PBMCs. The V gene is TRBV28, the J gene TRBJ1-2; D gene uncertain. The CDR3, as DNA: TGTGCCAGCAACCGCAGGCCATACTATGGCTACACCTTC. Encoded protein: CASNRRPYYGYTF.